This TCR beta chain emerged from a study of CD4+ T cells in melanoma. Findings of the study overall: Neoantigen-specific CD4+ T cells in melanoma reportedly had diverse differentiation states. CD8+ T cell, macrophage and B cell function reportedly correlated with neoantigen-specific CD4+ T cells.

In the case of this clone: No antigen is known for it.

Germline V gives CDR1 SGHVS, CDR2 FQNEAQ. The CDR3 spans 17 residues. V trimming: 2 bases; J trimming: 3 bases; junction bases outside the gene matches: 10. Here immunoSEQ multiplex PCR was the method, and the copy in TCRdb shows in-frame clones only, minus some. The sample shows about 6,700 clones, approximately 70% of them seen only once. The specimen sequenced was cells from a culture (not recorded whether cultured in vitro). The chain joins TRBV7-8 to TRBJ1-5; 7 bases agree with TRBD1. This sequence originates from a human donor with melanoma. The DNA for the CDR3 is TGTGCCAGCAGCTTACCCGTCCGGGACAGATTCAATCAGCCCCAGCATTTT. Translating gives CASSLPVRDRFNQPQHF.